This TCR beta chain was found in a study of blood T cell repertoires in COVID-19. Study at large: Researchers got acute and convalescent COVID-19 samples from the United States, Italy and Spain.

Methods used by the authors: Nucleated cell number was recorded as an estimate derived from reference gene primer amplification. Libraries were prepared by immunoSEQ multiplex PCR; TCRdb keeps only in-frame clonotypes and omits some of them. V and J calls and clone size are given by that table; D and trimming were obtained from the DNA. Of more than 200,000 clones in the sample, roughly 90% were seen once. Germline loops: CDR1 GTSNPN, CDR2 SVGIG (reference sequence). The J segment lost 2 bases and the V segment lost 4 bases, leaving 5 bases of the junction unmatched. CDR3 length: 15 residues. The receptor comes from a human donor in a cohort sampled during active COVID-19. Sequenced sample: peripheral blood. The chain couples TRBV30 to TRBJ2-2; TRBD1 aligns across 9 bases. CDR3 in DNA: TGTGCCTGGACTGGGACAGGGACTAACACCGGGGAGCTGTTTTTT. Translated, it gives CAWTGTGTNTGELFF. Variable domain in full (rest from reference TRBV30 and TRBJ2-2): SQTIHQWPATLVQPVGSPLSLECTVEGTSNPNLYWYRQAAGRGLQLLFYSVGIGQISSEVPQNLSASRPQDRQFILSSKKLLLSDSGFYLCAWTGTGTNTGELFFGEGSRLTVL.